The 9 T cell receptor beta chains listed next were all sequenced from one sample in a study of blood T cells in healthy people across ages. Sample-barcoded 5' priming and a J-beta primer mix drove a second PCR of 7 to 11 cycles. TCRdb re-analysed the 5' RACE reads in MiXCR, keeping a single row per CDR3 protein. In the table there are fewer than 800,000 distinct CDR3 sequences, approximately 25% of which are singletons. This sample was shared with a second study, whose subject was T cells of mothers and their children.

The sequencing sample was made of blood. These TCRs come from a boy aged 5-17 years in good health.

This rearrangement joins TRBV5-1 to TRBJ2-2, with 9 positions matching TRBD2. CDR1 is SGHRS, CDR2 YFSETQ, per germline. This CDR3 is built from 19 residues. Trimming removed 3 bases from V and 3 bases from J; junction bases left unmatched: 15. As DNA, the CDR3 is TGCGCCAGCAGCTCCCCCGGTGGTAGCGGGAGTGCGTACACCGGGGAGCTGTTTTTT. It specifies CASSSPGGSGSAYTGELFF.

This clonotype came up a few times. A read error may produce the germline difference seen at one junction end. CDR3 nucleotide sequence: TGTGCCAACAGCCAAAACAACCCACGACTGAGCTCTGGAAACACCATATATTTT. Amino acids: CANSQNNPRLSSGNTIYF. This rearrangement joins TRBV7-2 to TRBJ1-3; no reliable D call. CDR3 length: 18 amino acids. CDR1 SGHTA and CDR2 FQGNSA come from the germline V gene.

The V call is TRBV4-2, the J call TRBJ1-2; D remains ambiguous. CDR1 and CDR2 (germline): LGHNA, YNFKEQ. The CDR3 length is 15 residues. The V gene lost 0 bases and the J gene lost 4 bases, with 12 bases spanning the gap. The CDR3 DNA reads TGTGCCAGCAGCCAAGAAGGCGACAATTCCTATGGCTACACCTTC. This sequence encodes CASSQEGDNSYGYTF.

V gene TRBV29-1 combines with J gene TRBJ2-5; the D gene is possibly TRBD1 (5 bases). V shed 3 bases and J shed 0 bases, with 14 bases lying between them. The CDR3 length is 15 residues. Germline-derived CDR1 and CDR2 are SQVTM and ANQGSEA. The CDR3: CSVDTGHEYQETQYF. CDR3 sequence (DNA): TGCAGCGTTGATACAGGACACGAGTACCAAGAGACCCAGTACTTC.

V is TRBV7-2 and J is TRBJ2-6, with 11 nucleotides matching TRBD2. The junction had 4 bases not matched to a gene; V was cut back by 5 bases and J by 1 base. From germline, CDR1 is SGHTA and CDR2 FQGNSA. The CDR3 is made up of 17 amino acids. The CDR3 loop reads CASSTRLAGSGANVLTF. For the CDR3, the DNA is TGTGCCAGCAGCACGCGACTAGCGGGGTCTGGGGCCAACGTCCTGACTTTC. Variable domain in full (rest from reference TRBV7-2 and TRBJ2-6): GAGVSQSPSNKVTEKGKDVELRCDPISGHTALYWYRQSLGQGLEFLIYFQGNSAPDKSGLPSDRFSAERTGGSVSTLTIQRTQQEDSAVYLCASSTRLAGSGANVLTFGAGSRLTVL.

This clonotype was detected only a few times. The CDR3 DNA reads as TGCAGTGCTAGCCGGGACAGGGGTCCCAAAAACATTCAGTACTTC. Amino acids: CSASRDRGPKNIQYF. The chain combines TRBV20-1 with TRBJ2-4; 10 positions agree with TRBD1. CDR1 and CDR2 from the germline V gene are DFQATT and SNEGSKA (reference sequence). The CDR3 has 15 amino acids. Losses at the gene ends were 3 bases for V and 2 bases for J; bases not matched to a gene: 4.

This clonotype was detected many times. The J gene is TRBJ2-7, the V gene TRBV2; possibly TRBD1 for D (6 bases). Trimming stripped 3 bases from V and 3 bases from J, with 6 bases between. Germline CDR1 is SNHLY and CDR2 is FYNNEI. The CDR3 contains 12 residues. The CDR3 coding sequence is TGTGCCAGCAGTGACAGGGGCTACGAGCAGTACTTC. It encodes CASSDRGYEQYF.

The chain carries TRBV20-1 and TRBJ1-1; D not resolved. Trimming removed 0 bases at V and 0 bases at J, with 5 bases between. CDR3 size: 13 residues. CDR1 and CDR2 from the germline V gene are DFQATT and SNEGSKA (reference sequence). The DNA of the CDR3 is TGCAGTGCTAGAGAGAGCTTGAACACTGAAGCTTTCTTT. It yields the protein CSARESLNTEAFF.

CDR3 bases: TGCAGCGTTGAAAGGCAGGGGAATGGCTACACCTTC. Protein product: CSVERQGNGYTF. This rearrangement joins TRBV29-1 to TRBJ1-2; D might be TRBD1 (6 bases). Looked up from germline, CDR1 is SQVTM and CDR2 is ANQGSEA. The CDR3 totals 12 residues. Trimming stripped 2 bases from V and 6 bases from J, with 10 bases between.